This T cell receptor (beta chain) originates from a study of T cell repertoires in ileal Crohn's disease. Sequenced by immunoSEQ multiplex PCR; TCRdb stores in-frame clones only, minus some. The sample consists of 6,000 to 8,000 clones, approximately 79% of them appearing once. CDR1 and CDR2 from the germline V gene are MNHEY and SVGAGI. CDR3 length: 13 residues. The V and J ends lost 4 bases and 7 bases respectively, with 11 bases between them. The TCR was taken from an adult with Crohn's disease. V gene TRBV6-5 combines with J gene TRBJ1-5; D may be TRBD1 (5 bases). Material: ileal tissue. CDR3 region: CASSSVGGQPQHF. CDR3 nucleotide sequence: TGTGCCAGCAGTTCCGTCGGGGGGCAGCCCCAGCATTTT.